Shown below are 32 T cell receptor beta chains from a single sample sequenced in a study of spatial heterogeneity in lung cancer. Study-wide results and caveats: Tumoral mutation counts were tracked by counts of expanded intratumoral alpha and beta TCRs.

TCRdb re-derived calls from the 5' RACE reads in MiXCR, one entry per CDR3 protein. The table lists about 27,000 distinct CDR3 sequences, roughly 7.1% of them singletons. No antigen has been identified for these receptors. Time point in this sample: sample taken at primary tumor resection. The source material was lung tumor tissue, sampled at surgery. The receptors come from a male donor with early-stage non-small cell lung cancer.

There are many counts of this clonotype. V and J are TRBV7-7 and TRBJ2-7, with D perhaps matching TRBD1 (5 bases). The CDR3 runs to 12 residues. Germline V CDR1 and CDR2: SSHAT, FNYEAQ (reference sequence). The V end lost 5 bases, the J end lost 2 bases, and 7 bases lay between the germline ends. This CDR3 is CASSTGAYEQYF. CDR3 nucleotide sequence: TGTGCCAGCAGCACAGGAGCCTACGAGCAGTACTTC.

This clonotype was detected many times. The CDR3 region is CASSFGTGTNTEAFF. As DNA, the CDR3 is TGTGCCAGCAGCTTTGGGACAGGGACGAACACTGAAGCTTTCTTT. The chain has TRBV7-6 and TRBJ1-1; 9 bases agree with TRBD1. J was trimmed by 1 base and V by 3 bases; bases with no gene match: 3. The CDR3 extends over 15 amino acids. Germline loops: CDR1 SGHVS, CDR2 FNYEAQ.

At least ten counts were recorded for this clonotype. This sequence joins TRBV11-2 and TRBJ2-1; D is perhaps TRBD2 (5 bases). V was shortened by 3 bases and J by 10 bases, with 16 bases between the two germline ends. The CDR3 spans 14 residues. CDR1 and CDR2 (germline): SGHAT, FQNNGV. The CDR3 bases are TGTGCCAGCAGCTTGACGGAGATCACGGGGGAGCAGTTCTTC. Encoded protein: CASSLTEITGEQFF.

This clonotype was observed a few times. The chain couples TRBV14 to TRBJ2-3, with a possible D match to TRBD2 (5 bases). With 4 bases removed from V and 2 bases from J, the gap between germline ends came to 22 bases. The CDR3 is 18 residues long. CDR1 SGHDN and CDR2 FVKESK come from the germline V gene. The DNA of the CDR3 is TGTGCCAGCAGCCCTTACACCGGGAACCTGAACCCCACAGATACGCAGTATTTT. Translating it yields CASSPYTGNLNPTDTQYF.

This clonotype was recorded many times. The chain uses TRBV6-5 and TRBJ2-7; 10 bases are a match to TRBD1. J lost 3 bases, V lost 5 bases, and 7 bases had no gene match. This CDR3 has 15 residues. The germline CDR1 and CDR2 sequences are MNHEY and SVGAGI. The CDR3 DNA reads as TGTGCCAGCAGTATAGGGGGGACAGGGGACTACGAGCAGTACTTC. This encodes CASSIGGTGDYEQYF.

In this sample, this clonotype turned up many times. The chain links TRBV6-1 to TRBJ1-1; no clear D gene. Germline CDR1 and CDR2: MNHNS and SASEGT. V lost 6 bases, J lost 1 base, and 9 bases lay in between. The CDR3 sequence is 13 residues long. CDR3 sequence reads: CASRPDKNTEAFF. For the CDR3, the DNA is TGTGCCAGCAGGCCCGACAAGAACACTGAAGCTTTCTTT.

This clonotype appeared many times. The V and J genes are TRBV10-3 and TRBJ1-6; D ambiguous. V lost 6 bases, J lost 0 bases, and 6 bases lay in between. Germline V gene data show CDR1 as ENHRY and CDR2 as SYGVKD. The CDR3 extends over 14 amino acids. The CDR3 loop reads CAISGASYNSPLHF. CDR3 nucleotides: TGTGCCATCAGCGGCGCCTCCTATAATTCACCCCTCCACTTT.

This clonotype showed up many times. The rearrangement links TRBV15 to TRBJ1-5; 9 bases are a match to TRBD1. This CDR3 is built from 17 residues. V shed 1 base and J 7 bases; nucleotides not matched to a gene: 11. Germline CDR1 and CDR2: LNHNV and YYDKDF (reference sequence). The DNA for the CDR3 is TGTGCCACCAGCAGAGGGAGGGACAGGGCGGGACAACAGCCCCAGCATTTT. Amino acid sequence: CATSRGRDRAGQQPQHF.

At least ten counts were recorded for this clonotype. V gene TRBV27 combines with J gene TRBJ2-7; 8 nucleotides line up with TRBD2. The CDR3 runs 14 residues. In germline, CDR1 is MNHEY, CDR2 SMNVEV (reference sequence). J was trimmed by 2 bases and V by 2 bases; bases with no gene match: 2. CDR3 DNA sequence: TGTGCCAGCAGTTTAGAGCGGGGGCCCTACGAGCAGTACTTC. Its protein product is CASSLERGPYEQYF.

The chain combines TRBV28 with TRBJ2-5; no clear D. CDR3 length equals 13 residues. The germline V gene encodes CDR1 MDHEN and CDR2 SYDVKM. V was clipped by 2 bases and J by 3 bases, with 7 bases between them. The CDR3: CASSLGYEETQYF. CDR3 in DNA: TGTGCCAGCAGTTTAGGATACGAAGAGACCCAGTACTTC.

The chain uses TRBV5-1 and TRBJ2-2, with 8 nucleotides matching TRBD1. This CDR3 contains 13 residues. Germline lookup yields CDR1 SGHRS and CDR2 YFSETQ. V lost 5 bases to trimming and J lost 4 bases; unmatched junction nucleotides: 1. CDR3 sequence (DNA): TGCGCCAGCAGGACAGGGGTCACCGGGGAGCTGTTTTTT. It specifies CASRTGVTGELFF.

This clonotype was seen at least ten times. The rearrangement uses TRBV7-6 and TRBJ2-1; 9 positions agree with TRBD2. The CDR3 covers 15 residues. The V gene's germline CDR1 is SGHVS and CDR2 FNYEAQ. The trim removed 5 bases at V and 4 bases at J, leaving 6 bases unmatched. CDR3 sequence: CASSAGLAFYNEQFF. The CDR3 bases are TGTGCCAGCAGCGCCGGACTAGCGTTTTACAATGAGCAGTTCTTC.

To note about this clonotype: Given a much more abundant clone one base away, this may be a read error. V and J are TRBV6-6 and TRBJ1-1; 7 bases line up with TRBD1. The CDR3 consists of 15 residues. Unmatched junction bases numbered 9, after V lost 5 bases and J lost 3 bases. The germline V gene encodes CDR1 MNHNY and CDR2 SVGAGI (reference sequence). CDR3 protein: CASSTDRPTDTEAFF. The CDR3, as DNA: TGTGCCAGCAGTACGGACAGGCCCACGGACACTGAAGCTTTCTTT.

This clonotype was observed a handful of times. The V gene is TRBV29-1, the J gene TRBJ2-1; 8 positions match TRBD2. J gave up 2 bases and V 6 bases, and 12 bases lay outside the gene matches. The CDR3 covers 16 residues. The V gene's germline CDR1 is SQVTM and CDR2 ANQGSEA. CDR3 coding DNA: TGCAGCGTCGTGAATATCGGGGGGGCCGCCTACAATGAGCAGTTCTTC. It specifies CSVVNIGGAAYNEQFF.

This clonotype was seen a few times. Relative to the germline gene, one junction end is altered; a read error may explain this. V usage is TRBV20-1 and J usage is TRBJ2-5; 9 bases are a match to TRBD2. There are 13 residues in the CDR3. Germline CDR1 reads DFQATT; CDR2 reads SNEGSKA (reference sequence). The CDR3 loop reads CSAGETSGETQYF. For the CDR3, the DNA is TGCAGTGCTGGAGAAACTAGCGGGGAGACCCAGTACTTC.

The CDR3 nucleotides read TGCGCCAGCAGCCACCGGGACAGGGGTGACTACGAGCAGTACTTC. Protein sequence: CASSHRDRGDYEQYF. This chain connects TRBV4-1 to TRBJ2-7, with TRBD1 identical over 10 bases. Germline V CDR1 and CDR2: MGHRA, YSYEKL. CDR3 size: 15 residues. After removal of 3 bases from V and 3 bases from J, the junction contained 5 bases not matched to a gene.

This chain links TRBV3-1 with TRBJ2-2; D is uncertain. Germline CDR1 reads LGHDT; CDR2 reads YNNKEL (reference sequence). The CDR3 sequence is 16 residues long. The V end was cut by 8 bases, the J end by 7 bases, with 23 bases between. The CDR3 sequence is CASASSELVVRGELFF. The CDR3 bases are TGTGCCAGCGCCTCCTCAGAGTTGGTAGTTCGCGGGGAGCTGTTTTTT.

This clonotype has at least ten counts. J is TRBJ2-1 and V is TRBV2; D is unclear. V was cut by 4 bases and J by 8 bases, with 6 bases left in between. Germline V gene data show CDR1 as SNHLY and CDR2 as FYNNEI. The CDR3 is 11 residues long. The CDR3: CASSGYHEQFF. CDR3 coding DNA: TGTGCCAGCAGTGGGTATCATGAGCAGTTCTTC.

The sample holds many counts of this clonotype. The gene calls are TRBV12-3 or TRBV12-4 and TRBJ2-1; D ambiguous. The CDR3 totals 12 residues. V lost 2 bases and J lost 4, with 3 bases in between. The DNA of the CDR3 is TGTGCCAGCAGTTTAAGTTACAATGAGCAGTTCTTC. The encoded protein is CASSLSYNEQFF.

The chain is built from TRBV7-2 and TRBJ1-5; D remains unclear. The CDR3 is 14 residues long. V lost 2 bases to trimming and J lost 4 bases, with 9 bases between them. Germline V gene sequence: CDR1 SGHTA, CDR2 FQGNSA. CDR3 coding DNA: TGTGCCAGCAGCTTACAAGTTGAGAATCAGCCCCAGCATTTT. Its translation is CASSLQVENQPQHF. Based on the CDR3 plus reference TRBV7-2 and TRBJ1-5, the full variable domain is GAGVSQSPSNKVTEKGKDVELRCDPISGHTALYWYRQSLGQGLEFLIYFQGNSAPDKSGLPSDRFSAERTGGSVSTLTIQRTQQEDSAVYLCASSLQVENQPQHFGDGTRLSIL.

The gene calls are TRBV5-1 and TRBJ2-3; a possible D gene is TRBD1 (5 bases). The CDR3 extends over 15 amino acids. V was trimmed by 2 bases and J by 0 bases, leaving 10 bases between them. Per germline, CDR1 SGHRS and CDR2 YFSETQ. The CDR3 loop reads CASSLWGTSTDTQYF. For the CDR3, the DNA is TGCGCCAGCAGCTTATGGGGCACGAGCACAGATACGCAGTATTTT. Using reference TRBV5-1 and TRBJ2-3 for the parts outside the CDR3, the full variable domain is KAGVTQTPRYLIKTRGQQVTLSCSPISGHRSVSWYQQTPGQGLQFLFEYFSETQRNKGNFPGRFSGRQFSNSRSEMNVSTLELGDSALYLCASSLWGTSTDTQYFGPGTRLTVL.

This clonotype turned up a few times. The chain joins TRBV2 to TRBJ2-3; 13 nucleotides match TRBD2. The trim removed 8 bases at V and 2 bases at J, leaving 1 base unmatched. The CDR3 has 14 amino acids. Germline V gene data show CDR1 as SNHLY and CDR2 as FYNNEI. The CDR3 region is CASGTSGDTDTQYF. The CDR3 nucleotides read TGTGCCAGCGGGACTAGCGGGGACACAGATACGCAGTATTTT.

This clonotype has just a few counts. The chain carries TRBV11-2 and TRBJ2-6, with a weak D call TRBD1 (6 bases). The CDR3 spans 17 residues. V shed 5 bases and J shed 0 bases, with 14 bases lying between them. CDR1 SGHAT and CDR2 FQNNGV come from the germline V gene. CDR3 nucleotide sequence: TGTGCCAGCAGCCTCCGGACAGCGAGCTCTGGGGCCAACGTCCTGACTTTC. This codes for CASSLRTASSGANVLTF.

This rearrangement joins TRBV6-2 or TRBV6-3 to TRBJ1-5, with D unclear. V was pared by 2 bases and J by 2 bases, with 10 bases between. CDR1 is MNHEY and CDR2 is SVGEGT in the germline V gene. The CDR3 length is 15 residues. The CDR3 loop reads CASSYRQARNQPQHF. The CDR3 DNA reads TGTGCCAGCAGTTACCGGCAGGCACGCAATCAGCCCCAGCATTTT.

This clonotype has a handful of counts. The chain recombines TRBV2 with TRBJ2-3, with D possibly matching TRBD1 (6 bases). Deletions cut 6 bases from V and 2 bases from J, with 15 bases between. CDR3 length: 15 amino acids. Germline V gene lookup returns CDR1 SNHLY and CDR2 FYNNEI. CDR3 amino acids: CASSLQGDYTDTQYF. For the CDR3, the DNA is TGTGCCAGCAGCCTACAGGGAGATTACACAGATACGCAGTATTTT.

This clonotype showed up many times. This chain joins TRBV19 and TRBJ2-2, with 8 bases matching TRBD1. With 7 bases clipped from V and 7 bases from J, the junction kept 5 bases outside the gene matches. Germline V gives CDR1 LNHDA, CDR2 SQIVND (reference sequence). The CDR3 is 13 residues long. CDR3 in amino acids: CASTVTGVGELFF. The CDR3 DNA is TGTGCCAGTACAGTGACAGGGGTCGGGGAGCTGTTTTTT.

This clonotype was counted many times. This chain uses TRBV6-1 with TRBJ2-1, with D perhaps matching TRBD2 (6 bases). CDR3 size: 15 residues. The germline CDR1 and CDR2 sequences are MNHNS and SASEGT. Between the trimmed V and J ends, which lost 11 bases and 3 bases, there was a span of 20 bases. The CDR3 here is CAGSSGRGYYNEQFF. For the CDR3, the DNA is TGTGCCGGCTCCTCGGGGCGGGGCTACTACAATGAGCAGTTCTTC.

This clonotype was detected ten times or more. The chain couples TRBV10-3 to TRBJ1-2, with 7 bases lining up with TRBD1. The CDR3 is 14 residues long. With 8 bases clipped from V and 6 bases from J, the junction kept 12 bases outside the gene matches. The germline CDR1 and CDR2 sequences are ENHRY and SYGVKD. The CDR3 DNA reads as TGTGCCATCTCTCAACATGGACAGGAGGATGGCTACACCTTC. Translation gives CAISQHGQEDGYTF.

This clonotype showed up many times. The chain couples TRBV6-1 to TRBJ2-2; D perhaps matches TRBD1 (6 bases). Per the germline V gene, CDR1 is MNHNS and CDR2 is SASEGT. CDR3 length: 16 amino acids. Trimming stripped 4 bases from V and 1 base from J, with 13 bases between. CDR3 sequence: CASSVSRQENTGELFF. The CDR3 region has the DNA TGTGCCAGCAGTGTTTCTAGACAGGAGAACACCGGGGAGCTGTTTTTT.

This clonotype appeared a few times. The chain employs TRBV15 and TRBJ2-1, with no clear D. The germline gives CDR1 LNHNV, CDR2 YYDKDF (reference sequence). This CDR3 has 12 residues. Trimming cost V 6 bases and J 4 bases, with 7 bases left between them. The CDR3 coding sequence is TGTGCCACCAGTAGGCCTTACAATGAGCAGTTCTTC. Its protein is CATSRPYNEQFF.

This clonotype was seen a handful of times. The V call is TRBV7-2, the J call TRBJ2-2; maybe TRBD1 (5 bases). The V end lost 5 bases, the J end lost 2 bases, and 9 bases lay between the germline ends. The CDR3 extends over 14 amino acids. Per germline, CDR1 SGHTA and CDR2 FQGNSA. CDR3: CASSVDSNTGELFF. The CDR3 coding sequence is TGTGCCAGCAGCGTTGACAGCAACACCGGGGAGCTGTTTTTT.

In this sample, this clonotype turned up many times. The chain has TRBV20-1 and TRBJ2-7, with a tentative D call TRBD2 (6 bases). V lost 3 bases, J lost 9 bases, and 15 bases lay in between. The CDR3 extends over 12 amino acids. Germline-derived CDR1 and CDR2 are DFQATT and SNEGSKA (reference sequence). This CDR3 is CSARSQWDWQYF. As DNA, the CDR3 is TGCAGTGCTAGGTCTCAGTGGGACTGGCAGTACTTC.